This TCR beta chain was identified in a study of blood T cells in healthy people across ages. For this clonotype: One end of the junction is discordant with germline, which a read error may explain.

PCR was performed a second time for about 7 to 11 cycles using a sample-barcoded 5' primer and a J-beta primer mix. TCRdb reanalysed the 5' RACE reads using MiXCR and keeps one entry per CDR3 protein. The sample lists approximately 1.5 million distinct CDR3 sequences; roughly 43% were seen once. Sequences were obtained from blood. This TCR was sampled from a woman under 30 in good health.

The CDR3 sequence: CASSQDREETRYF. The CDR3 coding sequence is TGCGCCAGCAGCCAAGACAGAGAAGAGACCCGGTACTTC. This sequence joins TRBV4-1 and TRBJ2-5; D unclear. The CDR3 totals 13 residues. CDR1 and CDR2 (germline): MGHRA, YSYEKL.